This T cell receptor beta chain was observed in a study of PD-1 blockade in mismatch repair-deficient tumors. Study at large: Patients had eleven to twelve mismatch repair-deficient cancer types, all previously treated and progressing.

Study-wide points: Tumor-resident clones, often undetectable pretreatment in blood, expanded then contracted after pembrolizumab.

Trimming cost V 6 bases and J 7 bases; bases outside gene matches: 10. Germline V lookup: CDR1 ENHRY, CDR2 SYGVKD. The CDR3 covers 15 residues. Data came from immunoSEQ multiplex PCR; TCRdb stores just in-frame clones and leaves some out. Here the sample spans 35,000 to 45,000 clones, about 85% being singletons. To note about this clone: What it binds is unknown.

The TCR comes from an adult with mismatch repair-deficient cancer. The rearrangement joins TRBV10-3 to TRBJ1-5, with 9 positions matching TRBD1. The sequences come from peripheral blood, collected about 76 weeks after starting pembrolizumab. Here the CDR3 DNA reads TGTGCCATCAGCGCACAGGGGGCGCGTGGGCAGCCCCAGCATTTT. Translating it yields CAISAQGARGQPQHF.